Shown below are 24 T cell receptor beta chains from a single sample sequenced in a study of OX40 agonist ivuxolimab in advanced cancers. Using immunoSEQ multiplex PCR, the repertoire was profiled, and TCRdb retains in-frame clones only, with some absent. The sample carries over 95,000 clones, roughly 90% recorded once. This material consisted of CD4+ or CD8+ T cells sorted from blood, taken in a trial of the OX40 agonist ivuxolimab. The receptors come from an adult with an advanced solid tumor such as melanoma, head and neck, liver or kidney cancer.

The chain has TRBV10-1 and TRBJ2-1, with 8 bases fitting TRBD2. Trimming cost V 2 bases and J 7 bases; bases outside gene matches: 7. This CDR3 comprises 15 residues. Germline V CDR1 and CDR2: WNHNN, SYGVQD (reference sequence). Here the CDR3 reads CASSEVGGALNEQFF. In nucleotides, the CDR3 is TGCGCCAGCAGTGAGGTCGGGGGGGCGCTTAATGAGCAGTTCTTC.

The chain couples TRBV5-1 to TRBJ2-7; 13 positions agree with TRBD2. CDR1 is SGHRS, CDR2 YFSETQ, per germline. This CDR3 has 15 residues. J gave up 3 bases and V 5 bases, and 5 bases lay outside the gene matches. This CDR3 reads CASRGGTSGVYEQYF. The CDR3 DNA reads TGCGCCAGCAGAGGGGGGACTAGCGGGGTCTACGAGCAGTACTTC.

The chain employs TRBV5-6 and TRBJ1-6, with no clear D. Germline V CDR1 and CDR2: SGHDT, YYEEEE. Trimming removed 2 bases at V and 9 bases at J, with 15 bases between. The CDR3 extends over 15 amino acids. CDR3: CASSFSDASGSPLHF. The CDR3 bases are TGTGCCAGCAGCTTCTCGGACGCGTCGGGTTCACCCCTCCACTTT. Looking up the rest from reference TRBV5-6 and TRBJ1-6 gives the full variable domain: DAGVTQSPTHLIKTRGQQVTLRCSPKSGHDTVSWYQQALGQGPQFIFQYYEEEERQRGNFPDRFSGHQFPNYSSELNVNALLLGDSALYLCASSFSDASGSPLHFGNGTRLTVT.

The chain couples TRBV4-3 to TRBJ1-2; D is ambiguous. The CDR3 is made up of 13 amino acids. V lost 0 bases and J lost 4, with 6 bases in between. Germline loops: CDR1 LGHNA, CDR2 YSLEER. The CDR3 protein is CASSQDMGYGYTF. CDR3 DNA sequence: TGCGCCAGCAGCCAAGATATGGGCTATGGCTACACCTTC.

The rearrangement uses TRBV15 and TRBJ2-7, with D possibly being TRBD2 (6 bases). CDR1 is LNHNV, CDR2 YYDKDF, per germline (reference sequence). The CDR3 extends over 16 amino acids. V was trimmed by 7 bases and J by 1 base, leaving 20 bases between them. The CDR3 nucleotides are TGTGCCACCACCAACGGGGGACCCGGGGTGTCCTACGAGCAGTACTTC. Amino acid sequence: CATTNGGPGVSYEQYF.

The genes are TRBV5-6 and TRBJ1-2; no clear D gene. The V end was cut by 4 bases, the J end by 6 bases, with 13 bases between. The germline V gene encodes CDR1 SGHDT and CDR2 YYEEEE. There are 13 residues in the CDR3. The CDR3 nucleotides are TGTGCCAGCAGCCTTAGCGCGGGGAATGGCTACACCTTC. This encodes CASSLSAGNGYTF.

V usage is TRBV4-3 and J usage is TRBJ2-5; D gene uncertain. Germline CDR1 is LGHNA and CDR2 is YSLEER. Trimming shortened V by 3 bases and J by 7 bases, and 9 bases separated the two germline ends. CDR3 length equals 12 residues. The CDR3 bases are TGCGCCAGCAGCCAGTCCACGGGGACCCAGTACTTC. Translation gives CASSQSTGTQYF.

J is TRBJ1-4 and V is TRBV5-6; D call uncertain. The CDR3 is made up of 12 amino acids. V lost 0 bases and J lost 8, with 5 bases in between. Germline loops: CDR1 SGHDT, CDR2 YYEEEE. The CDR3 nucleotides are TGTGCCAGCAGCTTGGGAAAAGAAAAACTGTTTTTT. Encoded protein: CASSLGKEKLFF.

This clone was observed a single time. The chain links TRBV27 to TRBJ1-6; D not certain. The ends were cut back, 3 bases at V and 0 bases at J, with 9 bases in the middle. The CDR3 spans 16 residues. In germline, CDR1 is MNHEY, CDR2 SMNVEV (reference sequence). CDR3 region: CASSLARYSYNSPLHF. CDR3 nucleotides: TGTGCCAGCAGTTTGGCCAGGTACTCCTATAATTCACCCCTCCACTTT.

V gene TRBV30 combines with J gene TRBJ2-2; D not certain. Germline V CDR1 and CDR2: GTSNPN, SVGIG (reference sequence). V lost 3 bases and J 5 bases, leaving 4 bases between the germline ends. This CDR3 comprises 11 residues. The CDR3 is CAWRETGELFF. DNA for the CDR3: TGTGCCTGGAGGGAGACCGGGGAGCTGTTTTTT.

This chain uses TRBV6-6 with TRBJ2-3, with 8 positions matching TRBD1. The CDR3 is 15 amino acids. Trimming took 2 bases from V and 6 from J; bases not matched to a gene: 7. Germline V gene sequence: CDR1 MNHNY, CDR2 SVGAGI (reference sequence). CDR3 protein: CASSYGGTGRDTQYF. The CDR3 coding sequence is TGTGCCAGCAGTTACGGCGGGACAGGTCGGGATACGCAGTATTTT.

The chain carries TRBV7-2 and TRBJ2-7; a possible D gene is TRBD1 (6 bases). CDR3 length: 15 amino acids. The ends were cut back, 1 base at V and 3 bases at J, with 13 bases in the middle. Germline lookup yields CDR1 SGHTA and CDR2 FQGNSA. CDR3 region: CASSLVVSDSYEQYF. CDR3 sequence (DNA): TGTGCCAGCAGCTTAGTTGTGTCGGACAGCTACGAGCAGTACTTC.

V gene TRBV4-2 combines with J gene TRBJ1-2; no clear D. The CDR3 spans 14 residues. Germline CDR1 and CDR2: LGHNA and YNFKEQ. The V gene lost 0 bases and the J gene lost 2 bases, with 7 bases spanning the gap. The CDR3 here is CASSQEGRNYGYTF. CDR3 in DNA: TGTGCCAGCAGCCAAGAGGGAAGGAACTATGGCTACACCTTC.

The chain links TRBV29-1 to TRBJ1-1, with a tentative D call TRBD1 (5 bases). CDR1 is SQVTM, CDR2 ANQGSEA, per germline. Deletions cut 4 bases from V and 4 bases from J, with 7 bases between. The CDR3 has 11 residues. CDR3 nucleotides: TGCAGCGTTGTCAGGGCCACTGAAGCTTTCTTT. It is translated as CSVVRATEAFF.

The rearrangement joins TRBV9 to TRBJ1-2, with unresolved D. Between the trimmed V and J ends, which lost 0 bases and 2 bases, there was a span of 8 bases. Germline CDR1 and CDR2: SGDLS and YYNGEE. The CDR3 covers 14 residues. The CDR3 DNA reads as TGTGCCAGCAGCGTAGAAGGAGGGAACTATGGCTACACCTTC. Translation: CASSVEGGNYGYTF.

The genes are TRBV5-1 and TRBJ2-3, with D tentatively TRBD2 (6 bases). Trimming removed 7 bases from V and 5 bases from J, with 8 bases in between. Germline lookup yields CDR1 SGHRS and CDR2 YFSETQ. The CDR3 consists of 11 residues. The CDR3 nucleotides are TGCGCCAGCCGACTAGGAGATACGCAGTATTTT. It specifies CASRLGDTQYF.

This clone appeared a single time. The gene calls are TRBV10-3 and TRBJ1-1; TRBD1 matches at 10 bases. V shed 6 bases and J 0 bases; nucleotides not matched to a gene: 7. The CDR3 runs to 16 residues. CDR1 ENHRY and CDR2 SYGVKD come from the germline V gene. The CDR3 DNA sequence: TGTGCCATCAGAGCCGGGACAGGGGCGCTGAACACTGAAGCTTTCTTT. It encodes CAIRAGTGALNTEAFF.

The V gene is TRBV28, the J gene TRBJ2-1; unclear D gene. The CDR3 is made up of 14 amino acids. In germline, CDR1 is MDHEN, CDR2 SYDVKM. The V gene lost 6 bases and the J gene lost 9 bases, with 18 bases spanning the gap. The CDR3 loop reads CASSPTSSPGEQFF. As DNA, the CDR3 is TGTGCCAGCAGCCCTACGTCCTCGCCAGGTGAGCAGTTCTTC.

CDR3: CASRPQPGTSGGPQYF. The CDR3 DNA reads TGTGCCAGCAGACCTCAACCCGGGACTAGCGGGGGTCCCCAGTACTTC. The chain joins TRBV27 to TRBJ2-4, with 14 bases identical to TRBD2. Germline CDR1 MNHEY, CDR2 SMNVEV (reference sequence). Trimming cost V 6 bases and J 13 bases; bases outside gene matches: 14. The CDR3 sequence is 16 residues long.

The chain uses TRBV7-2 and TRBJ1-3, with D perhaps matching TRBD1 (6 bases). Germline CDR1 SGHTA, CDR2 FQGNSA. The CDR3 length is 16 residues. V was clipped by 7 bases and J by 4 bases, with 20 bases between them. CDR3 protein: CASTPPNPGHGNTIYF. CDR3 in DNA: TGTGCCAGCACTCCCCCGAACCCGGGACACGGAAACACCATATATTTT.

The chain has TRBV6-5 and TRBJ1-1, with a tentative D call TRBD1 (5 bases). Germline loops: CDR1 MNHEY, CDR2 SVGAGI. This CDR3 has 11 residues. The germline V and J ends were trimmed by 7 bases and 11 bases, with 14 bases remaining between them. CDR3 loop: CASNERGMAFF. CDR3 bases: TGTGCCAGCAACGAAAGGGGTATGGCTTTCTTT.

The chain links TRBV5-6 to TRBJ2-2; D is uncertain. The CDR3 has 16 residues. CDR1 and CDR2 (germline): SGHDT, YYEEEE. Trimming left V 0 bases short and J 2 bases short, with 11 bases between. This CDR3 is CASSLGAAFNTGELFF. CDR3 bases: TGTGCCAGCAGCTTGGGGGCAGCCTTTAACACCGGGGAGCTGTTTTTT.

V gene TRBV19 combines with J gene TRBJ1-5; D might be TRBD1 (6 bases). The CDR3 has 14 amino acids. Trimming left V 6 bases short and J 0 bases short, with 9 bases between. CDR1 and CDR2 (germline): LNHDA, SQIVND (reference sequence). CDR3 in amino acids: CASSYRDSNQPQHF. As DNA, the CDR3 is TGTGCCAGTAGCTACAGGGATAGCAATCAGCCCCAGCATTTT.

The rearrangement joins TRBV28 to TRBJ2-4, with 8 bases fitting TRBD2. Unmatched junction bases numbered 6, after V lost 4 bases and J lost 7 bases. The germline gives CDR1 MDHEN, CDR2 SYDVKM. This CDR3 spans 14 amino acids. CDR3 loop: CASSSPAGDNIQYF. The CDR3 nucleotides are TGTGCCAGCAGTTCCCCAGCGGGGGACAACATTCAGTACTTC.